The following is a TCR beta chain sequence with its context. This sample stems from a study of siplizumab effects on memory and regulatory T cells. This CDR3 spans 14 amino acids. With V trimmed by 5 bases and J by 1 base, 5 bases remained unmatched. Germline CDR1 reads SGHTA; CDR2 reads FQGNSA. Profiling relied on immunoSEQ multiplex PCR, and the TCRdb table lists in-frame clones only, not all of them. This sample carries about 87,000 clones, 85% to 90% of them seen once, and the ten largest clones take 15%. The V gene is TRBV7-2, the J gene TRBJ2-7; 7 bases align to TRBD1. Sequenced: CD4+ T cells sorted from blood. This TCR came from a human donor in good health. CDR3 region: CASSPRTGSYEQYF. The CDR3 nucleotides are TGTGCCAGCAGCCCTAGGACAGGATCCTACGAGCAGTACTTC.